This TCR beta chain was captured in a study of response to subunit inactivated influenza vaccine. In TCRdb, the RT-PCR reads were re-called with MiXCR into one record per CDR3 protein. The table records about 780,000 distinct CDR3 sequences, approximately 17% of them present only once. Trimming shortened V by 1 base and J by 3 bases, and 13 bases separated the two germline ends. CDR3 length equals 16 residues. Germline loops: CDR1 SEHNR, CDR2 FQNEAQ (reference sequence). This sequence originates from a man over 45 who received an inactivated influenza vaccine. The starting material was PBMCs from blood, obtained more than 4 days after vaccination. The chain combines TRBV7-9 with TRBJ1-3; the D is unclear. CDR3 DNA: TGTGCCAGCAGCTTAGGAGCGGCCCAATTTGGAAACACCATATATTTT. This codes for CASSLGAAQFGNTIYF.